This is a list of T cell receptor beta chains from one sample in a study of blood T cells in healthy people across ages. TCRdb reprocessed the 5' RACE reads with MiXCR, giving one entry per CDR3 protein. The sample consists of hundreds of thousands of distinct CDR3 sequences, about 30% of them appearing once. Input material: blood. Receptor source: a woman aged 80 or over in good health. The CDR3 runs from the conserved cysteine through the conserved F or W. D genes are given only for firm matches. Clone sizes are given selectively: once, few, many, or a class where the clone is expanded.

j_gene	d_gene	abundance	v_gene	CDR3nt	CDR3aa
TRBJ2-3	-	many	TRBV29-1	TGCAGCGTTGAAAGCAGGGGAAACACAGATACGCAGTATTTT	CSVESRGNTDTQYF
TRBJ2-3	-	many	TRBV5-1	TGTGCCAGCAGCTTAAGAGGCACAGATACGCAGTATTTT	CASSLRGTDTQYF
TRBJ2-7	-	many	TRBV4-3	TGCGCCAGCAGCCAACGTAATGGCGAGCAGTACTTC	CASSQRNGEQYF
TRBJ2-5	-	-	TRBV20-1	TGCAGTGCTAGAGATCGAACAGGCGCGACCTACGTGCAGTACTTC	CSARDRTGATYVQYF
TRBJ2-7	-	few	TRBV6-2/TRBV6-3	TGTGCCAGCAGGGAGACAGCCTCCTACGAGCAGTACTTC	CASRETASYEQYF
TRBJ2-7	TRBD1	-	TRBV28	TGTGCCAGCAGCCAGCCTCGGACAGGGACCTACGAGCAGTACTTC	CASSQPRTGTYEQYF
TRBJ2-1	TRBD2	many	TRBV12-3/TRBV12-4	TGTGCCAGCAGTTTGGGACTAGCGGGGCTAAGCTCCTACAATGAGCAGTTCTTC	CASSLGLAGLSSYNEQFF
TRBJ2-4	-	-	TRBV20-1	TGCAGTGCTAGATCGGTCCCTATCAACATTCAGTACTTC	CSARSVPINIQYF
TRBJ2-3	TRBD2	-	TRBV5-8	TGTGCCAGCCGATCGGGGGGGGATACGCAGTATTTT	CASRSGGDTQYF
TRBJ2-1	-	many	TRBV10-3	TGTGCCATCAGTGAGTTGTTGGGGGCCCACTACAATGAGCAGTTCTTC	CAISELLGAHYNEQFF
TRBJ2-1	TRBD2	few	TRBV20-1	TGCAGTGCTAGTCCTCTCGGTCTAGCGGGGGGCCGACAAGAGACCCAGTTCTTC	CSASPLGLAGGRQETQFF
TRBJ2-1	-	-	TRBV7-3	TGTGCCAGCAGCTTGGGTGGCGGGGAAGGTGAGCAGTTCTTC	CASSLGGGEGEQFF
TRBJ1-2	-	-	TRBV7-2	TGTGCCAGCAGCTCCGTCGCAGGGGATTGCTATGGCTACACCTTC	CASSSVAGDCYGYTF
TRBJ2-1	-	-	TRBV4-2	TGTGCCAGCAGCCTGGTGGGAGGGGGGGCCTACAATGAGCAGTTCTTC	CASSLVGGGAYNEQFF
TRBJ1-2	-	-	TRBV5-1	TGCGCCAGCAGCCCGGGGGCCGCAGCTGGCTTCTATGGCTACACCTTC	CASSPGAAAGFYGYTF
TRBJ2-1	-	many	TRBV6-5	TGTGCCAGCAGTTACCGCCCCCCGGGGGTATACTACAATGAGCAGTTCTTC	CASSYRPPGVYYNEQFF
TRBJ2-6	TRBD2	-	TRBV6-6	TGTGCCAGCAGTTTTACTAGCGGGAGGACGGGGGCCAACGTCCTGACTTTC	CASSFTSGRTGANVLTF
TRBJ2-2	-	-	TRBV6-2/TRBV6-3	TGTGCCAGCCGCGCGATTGGCGGGGAGCTGTTTTTT	CASRAIGGELFF
TRBJ2-7	TRBD2	many	TRBV29-1	TGCAGCGTCTTGACGGGGGGCGAGCAGTACTTC	CSVLTGGEQYF
TRBJ2-5	-	many	TRBV15	TGTGCCACCAGCGGGCGGAGTGCAGAGACCCAGTACTTC	CATSGRSAETQYF
TRBJ1-2	-	many	TRBV12-3/TRBV12-4	TGTGCCAGCAGCCGTATCACAGGCTATGGCTACACCTTC	CASSRITGYGYTF
TRBJ2-2	TRBD1	-	TRBV5-5	TGTGCCAGCAGCTGGCGGACAGGAGTAGGTAGCACCGGGGAGCTGTTTTTT	CASSWRTGVGSTGELFF
TRBJ2-2	-	-	TRBV7-2	TGTGCCAGCAGCGCACGGGCCCCAAGCCATCTCTCGAACGCCGGGGAGCTGTTTTTT	CASSARAPSHLSNAGELFF
TRBJ1-2	-	few	TRBV28	TGTGCCAGCAGTTTGGGGGGACGATTCACAAACTATGGCTACACCTTC	CASSLGGRFTNYGYTF
TRBJ2-1	-	-	TRBV12-3/TRBV12-4	TGTGCCAGCAGATTACAGGGGACTGGAAATGAGCAGTTCTTC	CASRLQGTGNEQFF
TRBJ2-7	-	few	TRBV10-3	TGTGCCATCAGGGTTCAGGGGCAGGGCTACGAGCAGTACTTC	CAIRVQGQGYEQYF
TRBJ1-2	-	many	TRBV7-3	TGTGCCAGCAGCCCAACGGTTACCGGGGCTGGCTACACCTTC	CASSPTVTGAGYTF